These T cell receptor beta chains were read from a single sample in a study of T cell responses to AZD1222 COVID-19 vaccine. TCRdb keeps only in-frame clones here, not all; method: immunoSEQ multiplex PCR. In the table there are 180,000 or so clones, 85% to 90% of which are singletons. Sequenced material: peripheral blood, taken on day 0 of AZD1222 vaccination. These receptors came from an adult in good health. Both conserved end residues are part of each CDR3. The D gene is left open where the match is weak. Some rows have no size entry. The others give once, few or many, or a class for an expanded clone.

j_call: TRBJ2-1; clone_size: -; d_call: TRBD2; v_call: TRBV2; cdr3_nt: TGTGCCAGCAGTGGTAGCGGGGGGCCCGGCAATGAGCAGTTCTTC; cdr3_aa: CASSGSGGPGNEQFF
j_call: TRBJ1-5; clone_size: -; d_call: -; v_call: TRBV6-1; cdr3_nt: TGTGCCAGCAGTGAAGTCGCGGGCAATCAGCCCCAGCATTTT; cdr3_aa: CASSEVAGNQPQHF
j_call: TRBJ2-2; clone_size: -; d_call: TRBD2; v_call: TRBV3-1/TRBV3-2; cdr3_nt: TGTGCCAGCAGCCCATCATCCCGACTAGCGGGAGTGGCCGGGGAGCTGTTTTTT; cdr3_aa: CASSPSSRLAGVAGELFF
j_call: TRBJ2-2; clone_size: once; d_call: -; v_call: TRBV29-1; cdr3_nt: TGCAGCGTCCCGTATGAGGGGAACACCGGGGAGCTGTTTTTT; cdr3_aa: CSVPYEGNTGELFF
j_call: TRBJ2-5; clone_size: once; d_call: TRBD2; v_call: TRBV5-1; cdr3_nt: TGCGCCAGCAAACAGGGACTAGCGGGAGGTAACCAAGAGACCCAGTACTTC; cdr3_aa: CASKQGLAGGNQETQYF
j_call: TRBJ1-6; clone_size: -; d_call: TRBD1; v_call: TRBV28; cdr3_nt: TGTGCCAGCATGACAGGGTCCTATAATTCACCCCTCCACTTT; cdr3_aa: CASMTGSYNSPLHF
j_call: TRBJ2-1; clone_size: -; d_call: TRBD2; v_call: TRBV10-3; cdr3_nt: TGTGCCATCAGTGCTAGCGGGAGGGCCATTCAAGAGCAGTTCTTC; cdr3_aa: CAISASGRAIQEQFF
j_call: TRBJ2-2; clone_size: -; d_call: -; v_call: TRBV3-1/TRBV3-2; cdr3_nt: TGTGCCAGCAGCCACGAAACTAGCACCGGGGAGCTGTTTTTT; cdr3_aa: CASSHETSTGELFF
j_call: TRBJ1-2; clone_size: -; d_call: -; v_call: TRBV18; cdr3_nt: TGTGCCAGCTCGCGAGAGGAGGCGAGCTGGGGCTATGGCTACACCTTC; cdr3_aa: CASSREEASWGYGYTF
j_call: TRBJ1-2; clone_size: -; d_call: -; v_call: TRBV10-3; cdr3_nt: TGTGCCATCAGTGAGTCGGCGACCTATGGCTACACCTTC; cdr3_aa: CAISESATYGYTF
j_call: TRBJ1-6; clone_size: -; d_call: -; v_call: TRBV5-1; cdr3_nt: TGCGCCAGCAGCTTGGGAGCAGCTAATTCACCCCTCCACTTT; cdr3_aa: CASSLGAANSPLHF
j_call: TRBJ1-4; clone_size: -; d_call: -; v_call: TRBV19; cdr3_nt: TGTGCCAGTAGTCTCCGACCACCCCTCGGAGAAAAACTGTTTTTT; cdr3_aa: CASSLRPPLGEKLFF
j_call: TRBJ1-1; clone_size: -; d_call: -; v_call: TRBV29-1; cdr3_nt: TGCAGCGCCGCCGGGAGGCTGAACACTGAAGCTTTCTTT; cdr3_aa: CSAAGRLNTEAFF
j_call: TRBJ2-5; clone_size: -; d_call: TRBD2; v_call: TRBV18; cdr3_nt: TGTGCCAGCTCACCATCCATAGCGGGAGGGGAGACCCAGTACTTC; cdr3_aa: CASSPSIAGGETQYF
j_call: TRBJ1-1; clone_size: -; d_call: TRBD1; v_call: TRBV10-2; cdr3_nt: TGCGCCATTATGGGACAGGGATCAAACACTGAAGCTTTCTTT; cdr3_aa: CAIMGQGSNTEAFF
j_call: TRBJ1-4; clone_size: -; d_call: -; v_call: TRBV5-1; cdr3_nt: TGCGCCAGCAGGCTGGCTCCGGGTAATGAAAAACTGTTTTTT; cdr3_aa: CASRLAPGNEKLFF
j_call: TRBJ2-7; clone_size: -; d_call: TRBD2; v_call: TRBV11-2; cdr3_nt: TGTGCCAGCAGCTTAGGACTAGCGGGAGGGCTAGAGCAGTACTTC; cdr3_aa: CASSLGLAGGLEQYF
j_call: TRBJ1-6; clone_size: once; d_call: -; v_call: TRBV19; cdr3_nt: TGTGCCAGTGGACAGAGGCCAAGCTCCTATAATTCACCCCTCCACTTT; cdr3_aa: CASGQRPSSYNSPLHF
j_call: TRBJ2-2; clone_size: -; d_call: TRBD2; v_call: TRBV10-3; cdr3_nt: TGTGCCATTGGACTAGCGGGGGGCACGAACACCGGGGAGCTGTTTTTT; cdr3_aa: CAIGLAGGTNTGELFF
j_call: TRBJ1-1; clone_size: -; d_call: -; v_call: TRBV21-1; cdr3_nt: TGTGCCAGCAGGGGAACCTTACCCACTATGAACACTGAAGCTTTCTTT; cdr3_aa: CASRGTLPTMNTEAFF
j_call: TRBJ2-3; clone_size: -; d_call: TRBD2; v_call: TRBV5-1; cdr3_nt: TGCGCCAGCAGCATTAGCGGGAGTACAGATACGCAGTATTTT; cdr3_aa: CASSISGSTDTQYF
j_call: TRBJ2-4; clone_size: -; d_call: TRBD1; v_call: TRBV7-2; cdr3_nt: TGTGCCAGCAGCCCTTCTGGACAGGGAACCATTCAGTACTTC; cdr3_aa: CASSPSGQGTIQYF
j_call: TRBJ1-5; clone_size: -; d_call: -; v_call: TRBV6-5; cdr3_nt: TGTGCCAGCAGGGAGAATCAGCCCCAGCATTTT; cdr3_aa: CASRENQPQHF
j_call: TRBJ2-7; clone_size: -; d_call: -; v_call: TRBV6-2/TRBV6-3; cdr3_nt: TGTGCCAGCAGTCAGCCAGGGGGACTGACGTACGAGCAGTACTTC; cdr3_aa: CASSQPGGLTYEQYF
j_call: TRBJ1-6; clone_size: -; d_call: TRBD1; v_call: TRBV3-1/TRBV3-2; cdr3_nt: TGTGCCAGCAGCATGGGACCGACAGGGATGTCTTCACCCCTCCACTTT; cdr3_aa: CASSMGPTGMSSPLHF
j_call: TRBJ1-2; clone_size: -; d_call: -; v_call: TRBV3-1/TRBV3-2; cdr3_nt: TGTGCCACCCAGGCGGCGGACTATGGCTACACCTTC; cdr3_aa: CATQAADYGYTF
j_call: TRBJ1-6; clone_size: -; d_call: -; v_call: TRBV5-1; cdr3_nt: TGCGCCAGCAGCTTGGTTTGGACTGAGTCCGATTCACCCCTCCACTTT; cdr3_aa: CASSLVWTESDSPLHF
j_call: TRBJ1-5; clone_size: -; d_call: -; v_call: TRBV13; cdr3_nt: TGTGCCAGCAGCTCCCTCGACCCGCCCCAGCATTTT; cdr3_aa: CASSSLDPPQHF
j_call: TRBJ2-1; clone_size: -; d_call: -; v_call: TRBV30; cdr3_nt: TGTGCCTGGAGTGTATCCCTAAATGAGCAGTTCTTC; cdr3_aa: CAWSVSLNEQFF
j_call: TRBJ2-3; clone_size: -; d_call: -; v_call: TRBV7-9; cdr3_nt: TGTGCCAGCAGCTCCTCGGGACTCAGCTTTCTAAGGACAGATACGCAGTATTTT; cdr3_aa: CASSSSGLSFLRTDTQYF
j_call: TRBJ2-7; clone_size: -; d_call: -; v_call: TRBV29-1; cdr3_nt: TGCAGCGTTCGTCAGCGGAGCTCCTACGAGCAGTACTTC; cdr3_aa: CSVRQRSSYEQYF
j_call: TRBJ2-1; clone_size: -; d_call: -; v_call: TRBV7-2; cdr3_nt: TGTGCCAGCAGCTCCCTGAGGGCAACCTACAATGAGCAGTTCTTC; cdr3_aa: CASSSLRATYNEQFF
j_call: TRBJ1-4; clone_size: once; d_call: -; v_call: TRBV12-3/TRBV12-4; cdr3_nt: TGTGCCAGCAGTTTCGGTGAAAAACTGTTTTTT; cdr3_aa: CASSFGEKLFF
j_call: TRBJ2-3; clone_size: -; d_call: -; v_call: TRBV15; cdr3_nt: TGTGCCACCAGTACTATTCAGTTTCGCACAGATACGCAGTATTTT; cdr3_aa: CATSTIQFRTDTQYF
j_call: TRBJ2-1; clone_size: -; d_call: TRBD2; v_call: TRBV2; cdr3_nt: TGTGCCAGCAGCGGGCTGGGACTAGCAAATGAGCAGTTCTTC; cdr3_aa: CASSGLGLANEQFF
j_call: TRBJ2-1; clone_size: once; d_call: TRBD1; v_call: TRBV5-1; cdr3_nt: TGCGCCAGCAGCCTTAGACCAACAGGGGTTTCCTACAATGAGCAGTTCTTC; cdr3_aa: CASSLRPTGVSYNEQFF
j_call: TRBJ1-1; clone_size: few; d_call: -; v_call: TRBV15; cdr3_nt: TGTGCCACCAGCAGAGGCGAGGGGCGTCGAACTGAAGCTTTCTTT; cdr3_aa: CATSRGEGRRTEAFF
j_call: TRBJ2-7; clone_size: -; d_call: TRBD2; v_call: TRBV10-1; cdr3_nt: TGCGCCAGCAGCCCGGGGGTGGCCTGGACTAGCGGGAGCTACGAGCAGTACTTC; cdr3_aa: CASSPGVAWTSGSYEQYF
j_call: TRBJ2-1; clone_size: -; d_call: TRBD1; v_call: TRBV5-1; cdr3_nt: TGCGCCAGCAGCGAGGGACAGGGGTTCGATGAGCAGTTCTTC; cdr3_aa: CASSEGQGFDEQFF
j_call: TRBJ1-5; clone_size: -; d_call: -; v_call: TRBV19; cdr3_nt: TGTGCCAGTAGTAGTACCGGGCGGGGGCAGCCCCAGCATTTT; cdr3_aa: CASSSTGRGQPQHF
j_call: TRBJ1-1; clone_size: -; d_call: TRBD1; v_call: TRBV27; cdr3_nt: TGTGCCAGCAGCCCGACAGGGTATCCTGAAGCTTTCTTT; cdr3_aa: CASSPTGYPEAFF
j_call: TRBJ1-1; clone_size: -; d_call: -; v_call: TRBV9; cdr3_nt: TGTGCCAGCAGCACTAGGTCGGTGAACACTGAAGCTTTCTTT; cdr3_aa: CASSTRSVNTEAFF
j_call: TRBJ1-5; clone_size: -; d_call: -; v_call: TRBV28; cdr3_nt: TGTGCCAGCAGTTTGGGGGGGGGCAATCAGCCCCAGCATTTT; cdr3_aa: CASSLGGGNQPQHF
j_call: TRBJ1-6; clone_size: once; d_call: -; v_call: TRBV6-2/TRBV6-3; cdr3_nt: TGTGCCAGCAGTTACGGGAATTCACCCCTCCACTTT; cdr3_aa: CASSYGNSPLHF
j_call: TRBJ2-7; clone_size: -; d_call: -; v_call: TRBV6-6; cdr3_nt: TGTGCCAGCAGTTACTCCCCTCTCTACGAGCAGTACTTC; cdr3_aa: CASSYSPLYEQYF